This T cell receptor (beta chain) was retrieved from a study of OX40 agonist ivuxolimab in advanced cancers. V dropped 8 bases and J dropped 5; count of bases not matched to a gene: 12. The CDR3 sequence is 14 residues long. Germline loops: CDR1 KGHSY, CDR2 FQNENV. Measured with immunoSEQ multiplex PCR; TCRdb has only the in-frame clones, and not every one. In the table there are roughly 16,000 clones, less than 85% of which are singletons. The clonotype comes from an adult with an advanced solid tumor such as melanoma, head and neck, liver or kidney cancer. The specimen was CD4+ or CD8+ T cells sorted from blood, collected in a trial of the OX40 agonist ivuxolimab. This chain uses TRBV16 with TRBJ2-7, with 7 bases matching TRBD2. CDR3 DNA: TGTGCCAGCTTTAGCGGGCAGTCCAGGAACGAGCAGTACTTC. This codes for CASFSGQSRNEQYF.